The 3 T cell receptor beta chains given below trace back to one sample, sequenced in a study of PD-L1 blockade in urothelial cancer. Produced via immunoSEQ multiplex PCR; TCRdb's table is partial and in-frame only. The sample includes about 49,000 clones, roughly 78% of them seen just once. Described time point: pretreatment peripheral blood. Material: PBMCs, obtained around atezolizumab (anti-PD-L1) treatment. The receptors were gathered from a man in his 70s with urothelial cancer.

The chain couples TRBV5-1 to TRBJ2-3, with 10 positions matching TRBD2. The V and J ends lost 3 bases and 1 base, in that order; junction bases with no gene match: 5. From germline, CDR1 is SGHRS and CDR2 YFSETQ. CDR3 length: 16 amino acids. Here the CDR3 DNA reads TGCGCCAGCAGCTCGCTAGCGGGAGAGGGCACAGATACGCAGTATTTT. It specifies CASSSLAGEGTDTQYF.

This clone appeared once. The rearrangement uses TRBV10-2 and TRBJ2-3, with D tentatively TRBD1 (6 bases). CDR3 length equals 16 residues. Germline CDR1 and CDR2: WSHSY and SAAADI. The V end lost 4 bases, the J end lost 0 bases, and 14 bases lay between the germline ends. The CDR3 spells CASSAGASPSTDTQYF. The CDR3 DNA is TGCGCCAGCAGTGCAGGGGCTAGCCCAAGCACAGATACGCAGTATTTT.

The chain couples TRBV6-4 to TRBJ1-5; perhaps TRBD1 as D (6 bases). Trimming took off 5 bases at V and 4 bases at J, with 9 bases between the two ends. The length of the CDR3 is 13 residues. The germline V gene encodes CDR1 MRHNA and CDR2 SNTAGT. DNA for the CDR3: TGTGCCAGCAGTCCCAGGGGTAATCAGCCCCAGCATTTT. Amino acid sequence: CASSPRGNQPQHF.